The T cell receptor beta chain described here comes from a study of post-analysis software for immune sequencing data. About the study: The cohort encompassed relapsing-remitting, secondary progressive and progressive-relapsing multiple sclerosis disease courses.

The TCR beta cDNA libraries contained unique molecular identifiers. T cells, roughly 0.85 to 10 million of them, yielded around 460,000 cDNA molecules. MiXCR, run by TCRdb on the PCR reads, gives a single entry per CDR3 protein. The sample carries about 560,000 distinct CDR3 sequences, around 40% recorded once. Details on this clonotype: A junction end diverges from the germline sequence, so it may reflect a read error.

Input material: blood. This sequence was found in a girl between 5 and 17 years old with multiple sclerosis.

CDR3 residues: CARSYEPSETDAQYF. As DNA, the CDR3 is TGTGCCCGCAGTTATGAGCCCTCTGAAACAGATGCGCAGTATTTT. This chain links TRBV12-3 or TRBV12-4 with TRBJ2-3; unclear D gene. The CDR3 is 15 amino acids.